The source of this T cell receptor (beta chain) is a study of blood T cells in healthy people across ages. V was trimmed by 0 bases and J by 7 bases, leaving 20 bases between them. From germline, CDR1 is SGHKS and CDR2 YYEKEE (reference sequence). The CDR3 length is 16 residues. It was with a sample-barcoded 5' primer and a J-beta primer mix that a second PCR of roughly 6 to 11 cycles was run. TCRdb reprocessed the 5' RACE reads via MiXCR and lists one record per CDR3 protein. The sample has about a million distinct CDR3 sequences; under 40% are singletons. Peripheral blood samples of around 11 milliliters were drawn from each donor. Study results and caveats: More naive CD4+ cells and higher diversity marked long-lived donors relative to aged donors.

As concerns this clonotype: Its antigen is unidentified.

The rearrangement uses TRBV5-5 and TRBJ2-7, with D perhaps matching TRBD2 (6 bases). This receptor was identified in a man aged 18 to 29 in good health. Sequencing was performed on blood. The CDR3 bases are TGTGCCAGCAGCTTGGAAGTCCGGGGAGGTAGGGATGAGCAGTACTTC. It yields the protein CASSLEVRGGRDEQYF.